This TCR beta chain was sequenced during a study of shared clonotypes between healthy human individuals (dated by TCRdb to between 2020 and 2021). For the wider study: Three men and two women, aged 18 to 49 years, made up the cohort. Per donor, three plates each were used for CD4 naive and CD4 memory, two for CD8 naive, and one for CD8 memory. Per donor, leukapheresis produced somewhere between about 0.9 and 9.5 billion PBMCs. Libraries were prepared and TCR repertoires were sequenced by different laboratories using diverse techniques, in order to increase sequencing depth and limit assay-specific biases. To estimate repertoire size and how much clonotypes are shared between individuals, the study performed deep sequencing of blood TCR repertoires from about five healthy adults. Overall study results and their limits: Naive subsets generally had larger estimated clonotype richness than memory subsets did. Across a few donors, roughly 5.4% of naive CD4, approximately 4% of naive CD8, about 2.3% of memory CD4, and approximately 0.4% of memory CD8 clonotypes were shared. Sampling was restricted to blood, and TCR repertoires in tissue are likely to differ from TCR repertoires in blood. Higher generation probabilities were observed for clonotypes shared by all four sorted-subset donors than for non-shared clonotypes. Rarefaction of sorted-subset datasets indicated incomplete sequencing despite the large sequencing depth. The genetic and exposure-history diversity represented was limited by the small number of donors. Pairwise subsampling led to the expectation that sequencing depth would affect the degree of clonotype sharing among donors.

Healthy HIV-negative adults with no recently reported acute infections or vaccinations were included as donors. Only Caucasian adults living in Nashville, Tennessee, USA were represented among the donors. CD4+ T cells were enriched through magnetic negative selection, after which naive cells were positively selected on CD45RA and the remaining negative fraction served as the memory subset. Blood was collected by leukapheresis, and PBMCs were isolated by Ficoll-Histopaque density gradient centrifugation and then cryopreserved in liquid nitrogen vapor phase. Analytical flow cytometry was used to check the purity and quantity of every magnetically sorted T cell population. Genomic DNA was isolated from every sorted fraction and measured by UV absorbance on a Nanodrop 2000c. Clipping removes 4 bases from V and 6 bases from J, with 6 as the unmatched junction base count. From its cysteine to its phenylalanine, the CDR3 spans 14 amino acids. Kept here is only the CDR3 DNA, which spans 42 bases and is read in frame from base 1. CDR1 and CDR2, per the germline V gene, are SGHRS and YFSETQ.

TCR CDR3 regions were amplified from genomic DNA by multiplex PCR using the deep immunoSEQ assay. Extracted genomic DNA from each cell subset was spread evenly across all wells of several immunoSEQ 96-well plates, with each plate serving as a replicate. For sorted subsets, about 200 ng genomic DNA, equal to 30,000 to 35,000 T cell genomes, was loaded into each replicate PCR. The purified libraries were quantified using a Qubit 3.0 fluorometer, sized with a Bioanalyzer 2100, and then quantified again using the KAPA Library Quantification kit. Every immunoSEQ 96-well plate was sequenced on a separate single-read 150-cycle Illumina NextSeq 550 flow cell. The source study handled its data this way. Because the immunoSEQ output held only junctional sequences and lacked quality scores, the filtering could not match the filtering applied to full-length reads. Sequences were annotated with PyIR, a Python wrapper for IgBLAST v1.9, using IMGT germline references to assign V/J genes and CDR3. Reads were removed for weak V/J assignments (E-value above 1e-6), missing CDR3, stop codons, out-of-frame junctions, or ambiguous translated residues. V3J clonotypes were defined by identical inferred V gene, J gene, and CDR3 amino acid sequence. Percentage overlap between repertoires was computed as shared unique clonotypes divided by the size of the smaller repertoire. Three approaches were used to assess repertoire richness: RTK rarefaction, the Chao1 estimator, and Recon v2.1 estimates of unobserved clonotypes. Generation probabilities were computed with OLGA for all TCRbeta clonotypes obtained by the gDNA method from four donors. TCRdb obtained this table from immuneACCESS and retained in-frame rearrangements with V and J assigned. These tables miss some clones; where compared with another copy, unresolved V genes account for less than half of the shortfall, and the remainder is unexplained. That table is the source of V, J and clone size, and D and trimming were worked out from the DNA. The sample profile shows 180,000 or so clones; roughly 93% of them were found once. The top ten hold 0.067% of the sample.

About this clone: Its antigen is still unknown. Base-call qualities are not available, and no considerably larger clone is one nucleotide away.

The specimen was naive CD4+ T cells sorted from blood. The sample's cell subset or site, from its label and the paper: CD45RA+ positively selected. Here the chain combines TRBV5-1 and TRBJ2-2, and 7 junction bases match TRBD1. The TCR was taken from a woman aged 25 to 39 in good health. This receptor carries the CDR3 CASSRAQGAGELFF. At the DNA level, the sequence is TGCGCCAGCAGCCGCGCCCAGGGGGCCGGGGAGCTGTTTTTT.